These T cell receptor beta chains were read from a single sample in a study of T cell repertoires in cytomegalovirus infection. These TCRs are of unknown antigen specificity. Using its own MiXCR run on the reads, TCRdb lists one record per CDR3 protein. The sample contains roughly 120,000 distinct CDR3 sequences, approximately 30% of which appear only once. Sequenced here: CD8+ T cells from cultured PBMCs, sampled from culture after CMV antigen stimulation. These receptors all stem from a human donor in good health (CMV status not recorded). Some clones in this sample may be carry-over from other donors' samples. CDR3s include the opening cysteine and the closing phenylalanine or tryptophan. The D gene is left open where the match is weak. Expanded clones are given a class, and other clones once, few, many or no size at all.

>TRBV27|TRBD1|14|TRBJ1-2|once
TGTGCCAGCAGTCCGGGGACAGGGTATAATGGCTACACCTTC
CASSPGTGYNGYTF
>TRBV7-6|TRBD1|15|TRBJ2-7|few
TGTGCCAGCAGCGTGGGACAGGGGTTTTCCTACGAGCAGTACTTC
CASSVGQGFSYEQYF
>TRBV5-6|.|15|TRBJ2-7|.
TGTGCCAGCAGCTCAGCGAGGGGAATTTCCTACGAGCAGTACTTC
CASSSARGISYEQYF
>TRBV20-1|TRBD1|16|TRBJ2-1|.
TGCAGTGCTAGAGTTCGGGAGACAGGGGGTGGAAATGAGCAGTTCTTC
CSARVRETGGGNEQFF
>TRBV27|.|15|TRBJ1-1|.
TGTGCCAGCAGTGCGCCGGGACATCTGAACACTGAAGCTTTCTTT
CASSAPGHLNTEAFF
>TRBV7-6|.|12|TRBJ2-5|once
TGTGCTAGCAGCAGAGGGGGGCCTACCCAGTACTTC
CASSRGGPTQYF
>TRBV7-9|TRBD2|16|TRBJ2-3|.
TGTGCCAGCAGCCCGACTAGCGGGGGGAACACAGATACGCAGTATTTT
CASSPTSGGNTDTQYF
>TRBV6-5|.|16|TRBJ2-3|few
TGTGCCAGCAGTTTAGTACAGATTACCAGCACAGATACGCAGTATTTT
CASSLVQITSTDTQYF
>TRBV11-2|.|14|TRBJ1-6|.
TGTGCCAGCAGCTTTGAGGACAGCAATTCACCCCTCCACTTT
CASSFEDSNSPLHF
>TRBV20-1|.|12|TRBJ2-7|.
TGCAGTGCTAGGAGGGCGGACTACGAGCAGTACTTC
CSARRADYEQYF
>TRBV19|.|14|TRBJ1-4|.
TGTGCCAGTAGTCAAGGCCTCCAAAAAGAAAAACTGTTTTTT
CASSQGLQKEKLFF
>TRBV10-3|TRBD1|14|TRBJ1-2|.
TGTGCCACCCATCCCCAGACAGGGAAAGAAGGCTACACCTTC
CATHPQTGKEGYTF
>TRBV15|TRBD1|21|TRBJ2-6|few
TGTGCCACCAGCAACGGGAGACAGGGGGACAGTATCTTCTCTGGGGCCAACGTCCTGACTTTC
CATSNGRQGDSIFSGANVLTF
>TRBV6-5|.|13|TRBJ1-2|few
TGTGCCAGCAGTTACCCCACAGGCTATGGCTACACCTTC
CASSYPTGYGYTF
>TRBV20-1|.|14|TRBJ2-7|.
TGCAGTGCTAGAGCTACTTGGCTAGCCTACGAGCAGTACTTC
CSARATWLAYEQYF
>TRBV5-1|TRBD2|15|TRBJ2-1|.
TGCGCCAGCAGCTTTAGCGGGAGTCGTATGAATGAGCAGTTCTTC
CASSFSGSRMNEQFF
>TRBV4-2|.|14|TRBJ2-7|.
TGTGCCAGCAGCCAAGTAGGGGTGGGCTACGAGCAGTACTTC
CASSQVGVGYEQYF
>TRBV3-1|TRBD1|16|TRBJ2-2|few
TGTGCCAGCAGCCGGACAGGCCCCGTACTGGCCGGGGAGCTGTTTTTT
CASSRTGPVLAGELFF
>TRBV6-1|TRBD1|15|TRBJ2-7|.
TGTGCCAGCACTAAAACCCGGGACAGGGCCTACGAGCAGTACTTC
CASTKTRDRAYEQYF